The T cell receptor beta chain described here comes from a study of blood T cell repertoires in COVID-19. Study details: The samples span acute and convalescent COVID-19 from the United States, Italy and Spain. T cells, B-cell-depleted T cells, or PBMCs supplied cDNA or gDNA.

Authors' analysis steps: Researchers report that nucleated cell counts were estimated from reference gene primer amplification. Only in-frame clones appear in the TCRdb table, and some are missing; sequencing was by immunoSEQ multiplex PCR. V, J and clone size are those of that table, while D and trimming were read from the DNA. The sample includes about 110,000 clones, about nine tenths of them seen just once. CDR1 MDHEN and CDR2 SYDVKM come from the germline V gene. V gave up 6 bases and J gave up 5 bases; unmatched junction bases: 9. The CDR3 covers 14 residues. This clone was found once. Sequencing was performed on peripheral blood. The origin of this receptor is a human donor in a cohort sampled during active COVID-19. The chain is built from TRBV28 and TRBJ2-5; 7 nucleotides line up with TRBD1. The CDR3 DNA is TGTGCCAGCAGCGGGAACAGGGGTTCGGAGACCCAGTACTTC. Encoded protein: CASSGNRGSETQYF.